This T cell receptor beta chain was obtained from a study of T cell changes during pregnancy in multiple sclerosis. TCRdb's copy holds only in-frame clones and misses some; the assay was immunoSEQ multiplex PCR. The table lists roughly 49,000 clones, 80% to 95% of them singletons. The CDR3 extends over 15 amino acids. Germline V lookup: CDR1 SGHVS, CDR2 FQNEAQ. Trimming removed 5 bases at V and 4 bases at J, with 17 bases between. This chain connects TRBV7-8 to TRBJ1-1; TRBD1 might be the D (5 bases). The sequence was collected from a female donor with multiple sclerosis, enrolled in a pregnancy study. Sequenced material: CD4+ T cells from peripheral blood mononuclear cells, taken in the second trimester of pregnancy. The CDR3, as DNA: TGTGCCAGCAGCCCCATCTGGGGCAGGCGCACTGAAGCTTTCTTT. Its protein is CASSPIWGRRTEAFF. Using reference TRBV7-8 and TRBJ1-1 for the parts outside the CDR3, the full variable domain is GAGVSQSPRYKVAKRGQDVALRCDPISGHVSLFWYQQALGQGPEFLTYFQNEAQLDKSGLPSDRFFAERPEGSVSTLKIQRTQQEDSAVYLCASSPIWGRRTEAFFGQGTRLTVV.